Given below is one T cell receptor beta chain in context. Its antigen remains unidentified. Germline V gene data show CDR1 as KGHSH and CDR2 as LQKENI. CDR3 size: 14 residues. Between the trimmed V and J ends, which lost 3 bases and 4 bases, there was a span of 12 bases. The record originates from a study of OX40 agonist ivuxolimab in advanced cancers. Study-wide background: Averaging 60 years in age, with a range of about 23 to 80, the cohort was approximately 83% male. Study-level points and caveats: The average count of expanded clones was higher among CD8+ T cells than among CD4+. Antigen specificity remained undetermined for the expanded peripheral T cells.

The method was immunoSEQ multiplex PCR; TCRdb's version includes in-frame clones alone and lacks a portion of them. The profile shows some 58,000 clones, more than 80% of them singletons. The chain joins TRBV18 to TRBJ2-5; D is unresolved. Material: CD4+ or CD8+ T cells sorted from blood, obtained in a trial of the OX40 agonist ivuxolimab. The TCR originated in an adult with an advanced solid tumor such as melanoma, head and neck, liver or kidney cancer. The CDR3 sequence is CASSPVPRGETQYF. CDR3 coding DNA: TGTGCCAGCTCACCCGTTCCCAGAGGAGAGACCCAGTACTTC.